These 10 T cell receptor beta chains came from one sample sequenced in a study of PD-1 blockade in mismatch repair-deficient tumors. Here immunoSEQ multiplex PCR was the method, and the copy in TCRdb shows in-frame clones only, minus some. Of roughly 120,000 clones in the sample, around three quarters were seen once. The starting material was peripheral blood, obtained just over 59 weeks after starting pembrolizumab. The receptors were sampled from an adult with mismatch repair-deficient cancer.

A remark on this clone: Other DNA variants within this sample encode the same CDR3. The chain is built from TRBV19 and TRBJ2-6; D is ambiguous. Germline assignment: CDR1 LNHDA and CDR2 SQIVND (reference sequence). This CDR3 is built from 15 residues. V lost 3 bases, J lost 1 base, and 7 bases lay in between. The CDR3 DNA is TGTGCCAGTAGTATCACGGGTTCTGGGGCCAACGTCCTGACTTTC. Its protein product is CASSITGSGANVLTF.

The chain is built from TRBV6-1 and TRBJ1-1; the match to TRBD1 covers 10 bases. The V gene's germline CDR1 is MNHNS and CDR2 SASEGT. This CDR3 spans 14 amino acids. The V and J ends lost 2 bases and 10 bases, in that order; junction bases with no gene match: 7. The chain's CDR3 is CASSERTGGLRAFF. The CDR3 coding sequence is TGTGCCAGCAGTGAAAGGACAGGGGGTCTCAGAGCTTTCTTT.

The CDR3 DNA sequence: TGTGCCAGCAGCGCCGGACTAGCGGGGGCTAGCACAGATACGCAGTATTTT. It is translated as CASSAGLAGASTDTQYF. The chain uses TRBV7-6 and TRBJ2-3; TRBD2 aligns across 13 bases. The germline V gene encodes CDR1 SGHVS and CDR2 FNYEAQ. This CDR3 region has 17 residues. Germline trimming cut 5 bases from V and 0 bases from J; bases unmatched to any gene: 5.

A few counts support this clone. The chain uses TRBV21-1 and TRBJ2-7; the table's TRBD2 call for D was not verified on the DNA. TRBV21-1 is a recognized pseudogene. This CDR3 is 15 amino acids long. The CDR3 nucleotides read TGTGCCAGCACCCTCCCGGGACTAGCGAACCACGAGCAGTACTTC. It specifies CASTLPGLANHEQYF.

This rearrangement joins TRBV5-4 to TRBJ2-1, with 11 bases matching TRBD2. Germline CDR1 and CDR2: SGHNT and YYREEE (reference sequence). V gave up 1 base and J gave up 9 bases; unmatched junction bases: 3. CDR3 size: 14 residues. The CDR3 sequence: CASSLNSGRGEQFF. In DNA form, the CDR3 reads TGTGCCAGCAGCTTGAATAGCGGGAGGGGTGAGCAGTTCTTC.

The chain couples TRBV12-5 to TRBJ2-7; 8 bases match TRBD1. Trimming cost V 0 bases and J 5 bases; bases outside gene matches: 9. CDR3 length: 16 amino acids. In germline, CDR1 is LGHNT, CDR2 FRNRAP. The CDR3 DNA reads TGTGCTAGTGGTTTGGTCTGGACAGGGAGGATGGACGAGCAGTACTTC. Translation gives CASGLVWTGRMDEQYF.

The chain combines TRBV19 with TRBJ1-1, with D unclear. CDR3 length equals 14 residues. The V end was cut by 5 bases, the J end by 2 bases, with 12 bases between. The germline gives CDR1 LNHDA, CDR2 SQIVND (reference sequence). CDR3 region: CASSLGSSNTEAFF. The CDR3 DNA follows: TGTGCCAGTAGTCTCGGGTCTTCAAACACTGAAGCTTTCTTT.

The V gene is TRBV19, the J gene TRBJ2-3; D is ambiguous. The CDR3 is 16 residues long. The V end lost 6 bases, the J end lost 2 bases, and 18 bases lay between the germline ends. Per the germline V gene, CDR1 is LNHDA and CDR2 is SQIVND (reference sequence). Here the CDR3 DNA reads TGTGCCAGTAGCTCTACTCCGGGCGGTCCCACAGATACGCAGTATTTT. This gives the protein CASSSTPGGPTDTQYF. The whole variable domain, filled in from reference TRBV19 and TRBJ2-3, reads DGGITQSPKYLFRKEGQNVTLSCEQNLNHDAMYWYRQDPGQGLRLIYYSQIVNDFQKGDIAEGYSVSREKKESFPLTVTSAQKNPTAFYLCASSSTPGGPTDTQYFGPGTRLTVL.

This clone was counted a few times. The genes are TRBV11-1 and TRBJ1-1, with unresolved D. The CDR3 is 13 residues long. V was shortened by 2 bases and J by 1 base, with 5 bases between the two germline ends. Germline CDR1 reads SGHAT; CDR2 reads FQDESV (reference sequence). In nucleotides, the CDR3 is TGTGCCAGCAGCTTAATCAGGAACACTGAAGCTTTCTTT. Its translation is CASSLIRNTEAFF. The complete variable domain, with remaining parts taken from reference TRBV11-1 and TRBJ1-1, reads EAEVAQSPRYKITEKSQAVAFWCDPISGHATLYWYRQILGQGPELLVQFQDESVVDDSQLPKDRFSAERLKGVDSTLKIQPAELGDSAMYLCASSLIRNTEAFFGQGTRLTVV.

The rearrangement links TRBV5-1 to TRBJ2-7; D may be TRBD2 (5 bases). Per germline, CDR1 SGHRS and CDR2 YFSETQ. The CDR3 extends over 12 amino acids. The V gene lost 4 bases and the J gene lost 3 bases, with 8 bases spanning the gap. CDR3 residues: CASSLEGYEQYF. In nucleotides, the CDR3 is TGCGCCAGCAGCCTTGAGGGCTACGAGCAGTACTTC.